A selection of T cell receptor beta chains follows, all from one sample in a study of regulatory T cells in long-lasting Graves disease. TCRdb independently ran MiXCR on the multiplex PCR reads; one entry per CDR3 protein. The profile shows 500,000 or so distinct CDR3 sequences, roughly a sixth of them singletons. A further study also used this sample, focusing on T cells in Graves' hyperthyroidism and ophthalmopathy.

The sequences come from peripheral blood mononuclear cells (PBMCs), collected at new diagnosis, from a patient treated with antithyroid drugs. The origin of the receptors is a woman aged 40-65 years with Graves disease. CDR3s include the opening cysteine and the closing phenylalanine or tryptophan. The order of the fields is J gene, D gene, clone size, V gene, CDR3 protein, CDR3 DNA. The D gene is left open where the match is weak. Only some rows state a clone size, as once, few, many or a class for expanded clones.

j_gene: TRBJ2-4; d_gene: TRBD2; abundance: NA; v_gene: TRBV11-2; CDR3aa: CASSLGGGDKNIQYF; CDR3nt: TGTGCCAGCAGCTTAGGGGGAGGGGACAAAAACATTCAGTACTTC
j_gene: TRBJ1-2; d_gene: NA; abundance: NA; v_gene: TRBV7-2; CDR3aa: CASSIRDGKYGYTF; CDR3nt: TGTGCCAGCAGCATCCGGGACGGGAAGTATGGCTACACCTTC
j_gene: TRBJ2-3; d_gene: TRBD2; abundance: few; v_gene: TRBV7-9; CDR3aa: CASSTPGLAGGVTDTQYF; CDR3nt: TGTGCCAGCAGCACTCCGGGACTAGCGGGGGGTGTCACAGATACGCAGTATTTT
j_gene: TRBJ1-2; d_gene: TRBD1; abundance: many; v_gene: TRBV2; CDR3aa: CASRGQTGGDGYTF; CDR3nt: TGTGCCAGCAGAGGACAAACAGGGGGGGATGGCTACACCTTC
j_gene: TRBJ1-5; d_gene: NA; abundance: many; v_gene: TRBV18; CDR3aa: CASKGDWGPQHF; CDR3nt: TGTGCCAGTAAGGGGGACTGGGGGCCCCAGCATTTT
j_gene: TRBJ2-5; d_gene: NA; abundance: few; v_gene: TRBV29-1; CDR3aa: CSLDAGSETQYF; CDR3nt: TGCAGCCTGGATGCAGGGTCGGAGACCCAGTACTTC
j_gene: TRBJ2-7; d_gene: TRBD1; abundance: NA; v_gene: TRBV29-1; CDR3aa: CSVGQGSYEQYF; CDR3nt: TGCAGCGTGGGACAGGGCTCCTACGAGCAGTACTTC
j_gene: TRBJ1-5; d_gene: TRBD1; abundance: many; v_gene: TRBV30; CDR3aa: CAWSPGQGASQPQHF; CDR3nt: TGTGCCTGGTCTCCGGGACAGGGGGCTTCTCAGCCCCAGCATTTT
j_gene: TRBJ1-6; d_gene: NA; abundance: few; v_gene: TRBV20-1; CDR3aa: CSASITGSSYNSPLHF; CDR3nt: TGCAGTGCTAGTATCACCGGAAGCTCCTATAATTCACCCCTCCACTTT
j_gene: TRBJ1-1; d_gene: NA; abundance: few; v_gene: TRBV28; CDR3aa: CASSWLTEAFF; CDR3nt: TGTGCCAGCAGTTGGCTTACTGAAGCTTTCTTT
j_gene: TRBJ1-1; d_gene: TRBD1; abundance: few; v_gene: TRBV28; CDR3aa: CAISPGTGTEAFF; CDR3nt: TGTGCCATCAGTCCCGGGACAGGAACTGAAGCTTTCTTT